The 32 T cell receptor beta chains below come from one sample, sequenced in a study of shared clonotypes between healthy human individuals. TCRdb keeps only in-frame clones here, not all; method: immunoSEQ multiplex PCR. The top ten clones hold 1.5% to 2% of a sample with about 2.2 million clones, 85% to 95% of them seen once. Positive CCR7 selection of CD45RO-negative cells yielded the naive CD8 cells, and terminally differentiated effector memory CD45RA+ cells were excluded. Material for sequencing was naive CD8+ T cells from PBMCs. These TCRs come from a man between 18 and 35 years old in good health. Some clones in this sample may be carry-over from other donors' samples.

CDR3 nucleotides: TGTGCCAGCACCCCCGACAGGGGTGGCTATGGCTACACCTTC. It is translated as CASTPDRGGYGYTF. J is TRBJ1-2 and V is TRBV28; 8 bases align to TRBD1. V was pared by 7 bases and J by 4 bases, with 8 bases of the junction left unmatched. The germline V gene encodes CDR1 MDHEN and CDR2 SYDVKM. This CDR3 region has 14 residues.

The V call is TRBV27, the J call TRBJ1-4, with TRBD1 as a possible D gene (5 bases). This CDR3 is built from 14 residues. The V gene lost 2 bases and the J gene lost 10 bases, with 14 bases spanning the gap. CDR1 MNHEY and CDR2 SMNVEV come from the germline V gene (reference sequence). CDR3 residues: CASSLMGPPGKLFF. As DNA, the CDR3 is TGTGCCAGCAGTTTAATGGGACCTCCTGGAAAACTGTTTTTT.

The chain employs TRBV2 and TRBJ1-1; D is uncertain. This CDR3 spans 13 amino acids. Germline values: CDR1 SNHLY, CDR2 FYNNEI. V was cut by 5 bases and J by 2 bases, with 9 bases left in between. CDR3 DNA sequence: TGTGCCAGCAGTCCCCCGGAAAACACTGAAGCTTTCTTT. This codes for CASSPPENTEAFF.

This clone was found a few times. The gene calls are TRBV29-1 and TRBJ1-1; D is perhaps TRBD1 (5 bases). Germline CDR1 and CDR2: SQVTM and ANQGSEA. V gave up 6 bases and J gave up 3 bases, with 20 bases separating them. This CDR3 is built from 15 residues. This chain's CDR3 is CSVVPSVGGDTEAFF. The CDR3 region has the DNA TGCAGCGTCGTCCCCTCGGTGGGGGGAGACACTGAAGCTTTCTTT.

The chain links TRBV18 to TRBJ1-1; TRBD1 matches at 9 bases. CDR3 length: 16 residues. Germline V gene lookup returns CDR1 KGHSH and CDR2 LQKENI. The trim removed 3 bases at V and 3 bases at J, leaving 8 bases unmatched. CDR3 sequence: CASSPRDRVADTEAFF. The CDR3 DNA sequence: TGTGCCAGCTCACCTCGGGACAGGGTAGCGGACACTGAAGCTTTCTTT.

The chain employs TRBV5-1 and TRBJ2-3; D possibly uses TRBD1 or TRBD2 (5 bases each). Between the trimmed V and J ends, which lost 6 bases and 0 bases, there was a span of 14 bases. From germline, CDR1 is SGHRS and CDR2 YFSETQ. The CDR3 runs to 15 residues. The CDR3 here is CASKLGVTSTDTQYF. The CDR3 region has the DNA TGCGCCAGCAAGCTGGGGGTAACTAGCACAGATACGCAGTATTTT. Full variable domain (missing parts from reference TRBV5-1 and TRBJ2-3): KAGVTQTPRYLIKTRGQQVTLSCSPISGHRSVSWYQQTPGQGLQFLFEYFSETQRNKGNFPGRFSGRQFSNSRSEMNVSTLELGDSALYLCASKLGVTSTDTQYFGPGTRLTVL.

This clone was seen once. The rearrangement uses TRBV28 and TRBJ1-1; 7 nucleotides match TRBD1. Per germline, CDR1 MDHEN and CDR2 SYDVKM. V lost 6 bases, J lost 5 bases, and 6 bases stayed unmatched. The CDR3 contains 13 residues. In DNA, the CDR3 is TGTGCCAGCAGAATCAGGGGGTATACTGAAGCTTTCTTT. This gives the protein CASRIRGYTEAFF.

The CDR3 reads CASTPATTSGNYEQYF. The DNA for the CDR3 is TGTGCCAGCACCCCGGCTACGACTAGCGGTAACTACGAGCAGTACTTC. The V gene is TRBV28, the J gene TRBJ2-7; 9 positions agree with TRBD2. J was trimmed by 3 bases and V by 7 bases; bases with no gene match: 13. The CDR3 has 16 residues. Germline-derived CDR1 and CDR2 are MDHEN and SYDVKM.

The rearrangement links TRBV19 to TRBJ1-5; D gene uncertain. From germline, CDR1 is LNHDA and CDR2 SQIVND (reference sequence). Trimming pared 5 bases from V and 2 bases from J, leaving 13 bases between. The CDR3 sequence is 15 residues long. CDR3 DNA sequence: TGTGCCAGTAGTTTTGGGGTGAAAGGCAATCAGCCCCAGCATTTT. Its translation: CASSFGVKGNQPQHF.

This clone was counted only a few times. Other DNA sequences of this sample code for an identical CDR3. Written as DNA, the CDR3 is TGTGCCAGCAGTTTATCAGGGCCCTACGAGCAGTACTTC. This codes for CASSLSGPYEQYF. V usage is TRBV27 and J usage is TRBJ2-7; D remains ambiguous. Looked up from germline, CDR1 is MNHEY and CDR2 is SMNVEV (reference sequence). The V end was cut by 0 bases, the J end by 2 bases, with 5 bases between. CDR3 length: 13 residues.

This rearrangement joins TRBV4-1 to TRBJ1-1, with 9 nucleotides matching TRBD1. The V gene end was trimmed by 6 bases and the J gene end by 3 bases; junction bases not matched to a gene: 5. CDR1 and CDR2 from the germline V gene are MGHRA and YSYEKL. This CDR3 is 14 amino acids long. As DNA, the CDR3 is TGCGCCAGCAGTGGTACAGGGGGCTACACTGAAGCTTTCTTT. Its translation is CASSGTGGYTEAFF.

V gene TRBV4-1 combines with J gene TRBJ2-7, with 12 bases that match TRBD2. Germline V gene data show CDR1 as MGHRA and CDR2 as YSYEKL. The junction had 8 bases not matched to a gene; V was cut back by 1 base and J by 1 base. The CDR3 extends over 18 amino acids. CDR3 DNA: TGCGCCAGCAGCCAAGTGTTGGGACTAGCGGGTGAATCCTACGAGCAGTACTTC. Translation gives CASSQVLGLAGESYEQYF.

The sample holds one count of this clone. V is TRBV7-2 and J is TRBJ2-3; a possible D gene is TRBD2 (5 bases). V lost 1 base and J 2 bases, leaving 13 bases between the germline ends. The CDR3 is made up of 16 amino acids. Germline V gives CDR1 SGHTA, CDR2 FQGNSA. CDR3 bases: TGTGCCAGCAGCTTAGAAGTGACGGGGTACACAGATACGCAGTATTTT. Its translation is CASSLEVTGYTDTQYF.

A word on this clone: This CDR3 is also generated by other DNA sequences in the sample. This sequence joins TRBV6-5 and TRBJ2-7; the match to TRBD2 covers 8 bases. Unmatched junction bases numbered 5, after V lost 0 bases and J lost 4 bases. CDR1 and CDR2 (germline): MNHEY, SVGAGI. The CDR3 is 15 residues long. The CDR3 nucleotides read TGTGCCAGCAGTTACTCGCCAAGCGGGAGTTACGAGCAGTACTTC. It encodes CASSYSPSGSYEQYF.

This clone has more than one count but fewer than ten. One end of the junction is discordant with germline, which a read error may explain. CDR3 bases: TGTGCCAGCCCGGGACACCCGCACTTC. The encoded protein is CASPGHPHF. The chain has TRBV27 and TRBJ2-4; maybe TRBD1 (6 bases). This CDR3 spans 9 amino acids. Per germline, CDR1 MNHEY and CDR2 SMNVEV (reference sequence).

The rearrangement uses TRBV27 and TRBJ2-3, with 10 bases identical to TRBD2. The CDR3 has 15 residues. Germline-derived CDR1 and CDR2 are MNHEY and SMNVEV (reference sequence). V gave up 2 bases and J gave up 5 bases; unmatched junction bases: 4. The CDR3 region has the DNA TGTGCCAGCAGTTTACTAGCGGGAGCGCGAGATACGCAGTATTTT. Amino acid sequence: CASSLLAGARDTQYF.

The V and J genes are TRBV2 and TRBJ2-5, with D perhaps TRBD1 or TRBD2 (5 bases each). Germline CDR1 SNHLY, CDR2 FYNNEI. CDR3 length: 13 amino acids. V was cut by 6 bases and J by 3 bases, with 11 bases left in between. The CDR3 DNA sequence: TGTGCCAGCAGAAGGGTGGGGGAAGAGACCCAGTACTTC. This codes for CASRRVGEETQYF. Supplemented by reference TRBV2 and TRBJ2-5, the full variable domain reads EPEVTQTPSHQVTQMGQEVILRCVPISNHLYFYWYRQILGQKVEFLVSFYNNEISEKSEIFDDQFSVERPDGSNFTLKIRSTKLEDSAMYFCASRRVGEETQYFGPGTRLLVL.

This chain joins TRBV19 and TRBJ1-1, with a possible D match to TRBD1 (5 bases). Germline lookup yields CDR1 LNHDA and CDR2 SQIVND (reference sequence). The CDR3 length is 13 residues. Trimming took off 5 bases at V and 4 bases at J, with 11 bases between the two ends. CDR3 sequence reads: CASSWGGRTEAFF. For the CDR3, the DNA is TGTGCCAGTAGTTGGGGGGGTCGCACTGAAGCTTTCTTT.

This CDR3 reads CATSRDDEREQFF. The CDR3 DNA sequence: TGTGCCACCAGCAGAGACGACGAGCGGGAGCAGTTCTTC. The V gene is TRBV15, the J gene TRBJ2-1; a weak D match, TRBD2 (5 bases). Trimming removed 0 bases from V and 10 bases from J, with 10 bases in between. The CDR3 runs 13 residues. Germline values: CDR1 LNHNV, CDR2 YYDKDF (reference sequence).

This clone was observed a single time. The V call is TRBV7-9, the J call TRBJ2-5, with TRBD2 matching over 8 bases. Germline trimming cut 8 bases from V and 4 bases from J; bases unmatched to any gene: 3. Per germline, CDR1 SEHNR and CDR2 FQNEAQ (reference sequence). CDR3 length equals 12 residues. This CDR3 is CASVAGPETQYF. CDR3 bases: TGTGCCAGCGTAGCGGGACCAGAGACCCAGTACTTC. The full variable domain, with the rest looked up from reference TRBV7-9 and TRBJ2-5, is DTGVSQNPRHKITKRGQNVTFRCDPISEHNRLYWYRQTLGQGPEFLTYFQNEAQLEKSRLLSDRFSAERPKGSFSTLEIQRTEQGDSAMYLCASVAGPETQYFGPGTRLLVL.

V usage is TRBV9 and J usage is TRBJ1-2; D might be TRBD1 (6 bases). Trimming stripped 0 bases from V and 4 bases from J, with 10 bases between. The CDR3 extends over 14 amino acids. The germline V gene has CDR1 SGDLS and CDR2 YYNGEE. DNA for the CDR3: TGTGCCAGCAGCGTAGATCTGGGGGCCTATGGCTACACCTTC. Protein product: CASSVDLGAYGYTF.

The chain joins TRBV27 to TRBJ2-2, with D possibly TRBD1 on 5 matching bases. Germline CDR1 is MNHEY and CDR2 is SMNVEV (reference sequence). Trimming stripped 2 bases from V and 6 bases from J, with 13 bases between. This CDR3 region has 15 residues. CDR3 loop: CASSLTPGFAGELFF. CDR3 nucleotides: TGTGCCAGCAGTTTAACTCCAGGGTTCGCCGGGGAGCTGTTTTTT.

The rearrangement links TRBV5-4 to TRBJ2-7; possibly TRBD2 for D (6 bases). Deletions cut 4 bases from V and 3 bases from J, with 14 bases between. The CDR3 totals 14 residues. CDR1 SGHNT and CDR2 YYREEE come from the germline V gene (reference sequence). In DNA form, the CDR3 reads TGTGCCAGCAGCCGAGGTGGGCGGGACTACGAGCAGTACTTC. Residues: CASSRGGRDYEQYF. Together with reference TRBV5-4 and TRBJ2-7, the CDR3 gives the full variable domain: ETGVTQSPTHLIKTRGQQVTLRCSSQSGHNTVSWYQQALGQGPQFIFQYYREEENGRGNFPPRFSGLQFPNYSSELNVNALELDDSALYLCASSRGGRDYEQYFGPGTRLTVT.

This chain's CDR3 is CSVDSGENIQYF. DNA for the CDR3: TGCAGCGTTGACAGCGGCGAAAACATTCAGTACTTC. The chain is built from TRBV29-1 and TRBJ2-4, with D perhaps TRBD2 (5 bases). CDR1 is SQVTM, CDR2 ANQGSEA, per germline. Trimming removed 3 bases at V and 5 bases at J, with 8 bases between. The CDR3 length is 12 residues.

This clone was counted between two and nine times. The CDR3 DNA follows: TGCGCCAGCAGCCTGGGACGACAGGGGGGGACTGAAGCTTTCTTT. This translates into CASSLGRQGGTEAFF. The chain uses TRBV4-3 and TRBJ1-1; 9 positions agree with TRBD1. With V trimmed by 4 bases and J by 5 bases, 8 bases remained unmatched. Germline-derived CDR1 and CDR2 are LGHNA and YSLEER. The CDR3 is 15 residues long.

The J gene is TRBJ2-7, the V gene TRBV5-1; D gene unclear. V shed 2 bases and J shed 5 bases, with 5 bases lying between them. The CDR3 has 11 residues. In germline, CDR1 is SGHRS, CDR2 YFSETQ. CDR3 in amino acids: CASSFNHEQYF. As DNA, the CDR3 is TGCGCCAGCAGCTTTAATCACGAGCAGTACTTC.

The V and J genes are TRBV27 and TRBJ2-7, with TRBD2 matching 7 bases. The CDR3 contains 16 residues. J lost 4 bases, V lost 5 bases, and 14 bases had no gene match. From germline, CDR1 is MNHEY and CDR2 SMNVEV (reference sequence). In DNA form, the CDR3 reads TGTGCCAGCAGTCCCTCCGCGGGGGAGGCCACGTACGAGCAGTACTTC. Its translation is CASSPSAGEATYEQYF.

The rearrangement uses TRBV7-8 and TRBJ2-1; TRBD1 agrees at 9 bases. This CDR3 contains 17 residues. V trimming: 1 base; J trimming: 4 bases; junction bases outside the gene matches: 8. Germline loops: CDR1 SGHVS, CDR2 FQNEAQ. CDR3 loop: CASSLVSGTGLYNEQFF. Here the CDR3 DNA reads TGTGCCAGCAGCTTAGTTAGTGGGACAGGGCTATACAATGAGCAGTTCTTC.

The V gene is TRBV28, the J gene TRBJ1-5, with D hard to call. The germline V and J ends were trimmed by 6 bases and 6 bases, with 21 bases remaining between them. The CDR3 has 16 residues. Germline CDR1 and CDR2: MDHEN and SYDVKM. CDR3 region: CASRELPSGNSQPQHF. Here the CDR3 DNA reads TGTGCCAGCAGAGAGTTGCCCTCAGGTAACAGTCAGCCCCAGCATTTT.

This clone has just one count. This chain links TRBV27 with TRBJ2-3; 10 bases match TRBD2. The CDR3 contains 14 residues. Germline CDR1 reads MNHEY; CDR2 reads SMNVEV (reference sequence). J was trimmed by 8 bases and V by 5 bases; bases with no gene match: 7. CDR3 amino acids: CASSELAGLGTQYF. The DNA for the CDR3 is TGTGCCAGCAGTGAACTAGCGGGATTAGGTACGCAGTATTTT.

The chain links TRBV19 to TRBJ2-7, with D perhaps being TRBD1 or TRBD2 (5 bases each). Germline CDR1 LNHDA, CDR2 SQIVND (reference sequence). V lost 1 base to trimming and J lost 3 bases, with 13 bases between them. The CDR3 loop spans 15 amino acids. The CDR3 sequence: CASSIGGTGNYEQYF. CDR3 DNA sequence: TGTGCCAGTAGTATAGGTGGGACGGGGAACTACGAGCAGTACTTC.

V usage is TRBV7-9 and J usage is TRBJ1-2; no reliable D call. Looked up from germline, CDR1 is SEHNR and CDR2 is FQNEAQ (reference sequence). V was shortened by 5 bases and J by 1 base, with 11 bases between the two germline ends. The CDR3 consists of 14 residues. CDR3 coding DNA: TGTGCCAGCAGCCCGGCCGGGGTTAACTATGGCTACACCTTC. It specifies CASSPAGVNYGYTF. Full variable domain (outside the CDR3, taken from reference TRBV7-9 and TRBJ1-2): DTGVSQNPRHKITKRGQNVTFRCDPISEHNRLYWYRQTLGQGPEFLTYFQNEAQLEKSRLLSDRFSAERPKGSFSTLEIQRTEQGDSAMYLCASSPAGVNYGYTFGSGTRLTVV.